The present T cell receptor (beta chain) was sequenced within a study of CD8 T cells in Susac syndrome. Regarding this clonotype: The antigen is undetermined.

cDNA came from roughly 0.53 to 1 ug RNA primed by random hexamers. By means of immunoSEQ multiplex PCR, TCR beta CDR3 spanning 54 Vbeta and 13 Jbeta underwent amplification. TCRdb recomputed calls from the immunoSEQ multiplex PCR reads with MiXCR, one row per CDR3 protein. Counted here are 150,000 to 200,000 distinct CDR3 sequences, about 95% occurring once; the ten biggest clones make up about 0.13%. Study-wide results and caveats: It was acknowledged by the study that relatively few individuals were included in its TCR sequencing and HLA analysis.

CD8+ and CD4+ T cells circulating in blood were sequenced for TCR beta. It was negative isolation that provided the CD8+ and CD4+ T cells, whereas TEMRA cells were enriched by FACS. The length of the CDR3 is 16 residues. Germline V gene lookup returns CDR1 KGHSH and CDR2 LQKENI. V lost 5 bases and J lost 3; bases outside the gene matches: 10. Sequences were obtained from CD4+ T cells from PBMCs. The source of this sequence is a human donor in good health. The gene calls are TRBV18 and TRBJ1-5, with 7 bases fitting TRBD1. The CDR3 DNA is TGTGCCAGCTCATTACTCCGGGACAGCCTCAATCAGCCCCAGCATTTT. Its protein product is CASSLLRDSLNQPQHF.